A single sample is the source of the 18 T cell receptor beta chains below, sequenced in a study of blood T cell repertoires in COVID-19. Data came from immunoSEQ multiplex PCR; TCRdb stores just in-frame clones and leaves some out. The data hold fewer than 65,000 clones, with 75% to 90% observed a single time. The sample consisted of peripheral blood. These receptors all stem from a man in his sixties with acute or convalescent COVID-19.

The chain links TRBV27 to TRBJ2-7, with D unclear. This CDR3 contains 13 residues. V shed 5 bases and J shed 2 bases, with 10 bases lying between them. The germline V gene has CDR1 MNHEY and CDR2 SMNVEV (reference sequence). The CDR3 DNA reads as TGTGCCAGCAGTCCAGGCAGAGCCTACGAGCAGTACTTC. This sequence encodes CASSPGRAYEQYF.

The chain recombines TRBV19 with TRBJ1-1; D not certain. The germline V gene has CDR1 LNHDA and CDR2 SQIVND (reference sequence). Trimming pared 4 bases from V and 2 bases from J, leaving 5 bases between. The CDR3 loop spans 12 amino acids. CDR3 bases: TGTGCCAGTAGTAGAGGTAACACTGAAGCTTTCTTT. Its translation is CASSRGNTEAFF.

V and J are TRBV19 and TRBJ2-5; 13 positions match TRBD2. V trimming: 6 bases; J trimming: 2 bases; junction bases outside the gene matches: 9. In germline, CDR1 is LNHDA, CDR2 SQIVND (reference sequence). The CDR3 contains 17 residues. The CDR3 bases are TGTGCCAGTAGCCTCCAACCGGGACTAGCGGGGCAAGAGACCCAGTACTTC. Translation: CASSLQPGLAGQETQYF.

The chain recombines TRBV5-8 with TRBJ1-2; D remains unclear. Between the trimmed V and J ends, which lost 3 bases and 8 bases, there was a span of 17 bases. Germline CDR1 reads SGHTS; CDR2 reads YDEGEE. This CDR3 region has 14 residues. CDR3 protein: CASSSSPGLGGYTF. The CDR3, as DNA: TGTGCCAGCAGCTCTAGCCCCGGGTTGGGAGGCTACACCTTC.

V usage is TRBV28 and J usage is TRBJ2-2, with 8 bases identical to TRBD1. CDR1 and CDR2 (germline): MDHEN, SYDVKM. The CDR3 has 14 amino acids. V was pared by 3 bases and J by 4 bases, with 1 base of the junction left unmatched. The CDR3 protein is CASSFQGATGELFF. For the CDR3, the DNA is TGTGCCAGCAGTTTTCAGGGGGCCACCGGGGAGCTGTTTTTT.

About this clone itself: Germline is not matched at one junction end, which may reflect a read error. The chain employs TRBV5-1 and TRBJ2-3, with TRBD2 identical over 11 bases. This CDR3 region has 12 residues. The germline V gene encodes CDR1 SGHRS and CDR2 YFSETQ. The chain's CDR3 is CASSFLAGGRVF. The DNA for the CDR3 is TGCGCCAGCAGCTTCCTAGCGGGAGGCCGAGTTTTT.

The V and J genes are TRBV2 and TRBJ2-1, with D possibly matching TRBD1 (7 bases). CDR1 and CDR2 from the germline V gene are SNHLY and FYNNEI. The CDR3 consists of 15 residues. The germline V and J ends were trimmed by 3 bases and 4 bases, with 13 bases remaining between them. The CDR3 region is CASSEAGQIYNEQFF. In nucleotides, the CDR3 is TGTGCCAGCAGTGAGGCGGGACAGATATACAATGAGCAGTTCTTC.

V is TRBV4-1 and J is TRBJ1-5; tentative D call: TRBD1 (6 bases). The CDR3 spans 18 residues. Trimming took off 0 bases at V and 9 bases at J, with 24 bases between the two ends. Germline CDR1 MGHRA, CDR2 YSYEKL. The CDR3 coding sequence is TGCGCCAGCAGCCAAGACGGGGGCGGGGGCCGCACCCTCGGGCCCCAGCATTTT. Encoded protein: CASSQDGGGGRTLGPQHF.

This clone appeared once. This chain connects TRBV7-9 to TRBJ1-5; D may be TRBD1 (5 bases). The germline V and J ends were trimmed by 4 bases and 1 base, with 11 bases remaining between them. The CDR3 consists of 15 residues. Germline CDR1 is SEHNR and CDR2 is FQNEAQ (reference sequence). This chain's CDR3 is CASSSTTGSNQPQHF. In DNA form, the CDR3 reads TGTGCCAGCAGCTCAACCACAGGAAGCAATCAGCCCCAGCATTTT. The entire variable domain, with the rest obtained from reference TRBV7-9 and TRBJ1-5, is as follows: DTGVSQNPRHKITKRGQNVTFRCDPISEHNRLYWYRQTLGQGPEFLTYFQNEAQLEKSRLLSDRFSAERPKGSFSTLEIQRTEQGDSAMYLCASSSTTGSNQPQHFGDGTRLSIL.

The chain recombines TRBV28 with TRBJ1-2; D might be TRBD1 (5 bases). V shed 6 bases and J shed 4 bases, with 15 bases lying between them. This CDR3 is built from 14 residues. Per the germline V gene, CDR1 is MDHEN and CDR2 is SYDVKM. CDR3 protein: CASSPATGSYGYTF. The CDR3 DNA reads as TGTGCCAGCAGCCCCGCAACAGGTAGCTATGGCTACACCTTC.

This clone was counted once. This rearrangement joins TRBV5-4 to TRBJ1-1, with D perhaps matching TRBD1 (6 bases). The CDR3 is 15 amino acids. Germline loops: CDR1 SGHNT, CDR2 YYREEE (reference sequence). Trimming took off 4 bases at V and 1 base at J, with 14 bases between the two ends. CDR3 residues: CASSPPGGPNTEAFF. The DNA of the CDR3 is TGTGCCAGCAGCCCCCCGGGGGGCCCGAACACTGAAGCTTTCTTT.

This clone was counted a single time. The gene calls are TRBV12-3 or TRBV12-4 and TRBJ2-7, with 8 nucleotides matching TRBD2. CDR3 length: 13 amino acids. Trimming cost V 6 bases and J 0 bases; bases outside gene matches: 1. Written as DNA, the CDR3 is TGTGCCAGCAGACTAGCGGCCTCCTACGAGCAGTACTTC. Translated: CASRLAASYEQYF.

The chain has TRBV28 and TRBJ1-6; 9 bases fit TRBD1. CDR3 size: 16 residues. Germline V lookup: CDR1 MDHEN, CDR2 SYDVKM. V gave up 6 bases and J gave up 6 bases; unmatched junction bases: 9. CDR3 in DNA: TGTGCCAGCAGGGGGGGACAGGGTAGTGCTAATTCACCCCTCCACTTT. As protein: CASRGGQGSANSPLHF.

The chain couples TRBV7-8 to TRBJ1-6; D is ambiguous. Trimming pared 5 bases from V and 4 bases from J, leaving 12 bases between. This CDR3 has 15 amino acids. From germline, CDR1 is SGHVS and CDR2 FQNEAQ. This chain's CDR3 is CASSPLGMYNSPLHF. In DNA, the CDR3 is TGTGCCAGCAGCCCCCTCGGGATGTATAATTCACCCCTCCACTTT.

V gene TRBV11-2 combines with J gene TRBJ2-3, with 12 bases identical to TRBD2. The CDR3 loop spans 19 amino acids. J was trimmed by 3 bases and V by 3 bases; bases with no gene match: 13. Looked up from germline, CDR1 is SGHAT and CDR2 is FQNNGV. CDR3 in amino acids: CASSLGRTSGALRTDTQYF. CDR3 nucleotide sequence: TGTGCCAGCAGCTTGGGAAGGACTAGCGGGGCCTTGCGGACAGATACGCAGTATTTT.

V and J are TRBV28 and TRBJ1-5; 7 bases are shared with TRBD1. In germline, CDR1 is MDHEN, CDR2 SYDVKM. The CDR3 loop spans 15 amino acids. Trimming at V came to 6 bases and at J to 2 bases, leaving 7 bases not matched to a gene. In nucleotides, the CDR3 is TGTGCCAGCAGAAGACAGGGTGGGGGCAATCAGCCCCAGCATTTT. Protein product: CASRRQGGGNQPQHF.

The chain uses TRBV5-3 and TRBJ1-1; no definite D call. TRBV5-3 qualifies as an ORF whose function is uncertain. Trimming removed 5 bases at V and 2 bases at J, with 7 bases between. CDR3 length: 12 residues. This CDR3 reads CARSFCNTEAFF. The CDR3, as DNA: TGTGCCAGAAGTTTCTGTAACACTGAAGCTTTCTTT.

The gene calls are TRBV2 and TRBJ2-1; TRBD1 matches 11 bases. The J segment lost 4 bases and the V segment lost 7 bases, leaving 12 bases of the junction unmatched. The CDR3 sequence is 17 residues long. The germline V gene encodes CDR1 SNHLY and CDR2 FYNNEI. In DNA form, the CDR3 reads TGTGCCAGCAACCTTAGGACAGGGGGCTTCGCTTACAATGAGCAGTTCTTC. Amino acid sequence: CASNLRTGGFAYNEQFF.